The clone carrying this T cell receptor beta chain has at least ten counts. Its antigen is undetermined. The data were taken from a study of T-cell reconstitution after alpha-beta-depleted transplantation in children. Study-wide results and limits: The main origin of T-cell counts and diversity one year after transplant was newly produced T cells. Recipient T cells and thymic progenitors that survived gave rise to the high TCRbeta diversity observed at day 60 in some patients.

Preparation of the TCRbeta library involved a method that used unique molecular identifiers. A single record per CDR3 protein comes from TCRdb applying MiXCR to the PCR reads. The data show 500,000 to 650,000 distinct CDR3 sequences, about an eighth seen once. Looked up from germline, CDR1 is SGHRS and CDR2 is YFSETQ. There are 16 residues in the CDR3. V lost 0 bases to trimming and J lost 0 bases, with 9 bases between them. This sequence originates from a female patient aged 2-9 years who had a stem cell transplant for aplastic anemia, so the T cells may come from the graft donor. The specimen comprised PBMCs, mostly from graft donor cells, sampled 180 days after TCRalphabeta/CD19-depleted stem cell transplant. The genes are TRBV5-1 and TRBJ2-2; perhaps TRBD2 as D (5 bases). This CDR3 reads CASSLERAANTGELFF. CDR3 in DNA: TGCGCCAGCAGCTTGGAGAGGGCCGCGAACACCGGGGAGCTGTTTTTT.